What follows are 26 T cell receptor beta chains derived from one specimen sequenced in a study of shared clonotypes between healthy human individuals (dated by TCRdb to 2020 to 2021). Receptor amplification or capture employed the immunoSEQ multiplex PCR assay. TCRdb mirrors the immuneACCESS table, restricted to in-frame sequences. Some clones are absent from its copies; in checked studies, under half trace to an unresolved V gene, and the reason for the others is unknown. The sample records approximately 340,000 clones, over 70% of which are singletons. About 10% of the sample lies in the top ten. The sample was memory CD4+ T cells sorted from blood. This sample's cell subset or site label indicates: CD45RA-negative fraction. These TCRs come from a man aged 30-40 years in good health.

For the CDR3, the DNA is TGTGCCAGCAGCGCGGGCTCCGGGACAGTAAGGGAGACCCAGTACTTC. Residues: CASSAGSGTVRETQYF. J is TRBJ2-5 and V is TRBV9; 7 nucleotides line up with TRBD1. This CDR3 is 16 amino acids long. Germline V gene sequence: CDR1 SGDLS, CDR2 YYNGEE. V was clipped by 3 bases and J by 5 bases; unmatched bases: 13.

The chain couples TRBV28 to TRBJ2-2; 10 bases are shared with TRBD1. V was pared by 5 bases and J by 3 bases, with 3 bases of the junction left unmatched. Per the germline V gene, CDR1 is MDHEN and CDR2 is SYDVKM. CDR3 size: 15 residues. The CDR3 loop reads CASSRGTGDTGELFF. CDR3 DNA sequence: TGTGCCAGCAGTAGAGGGACAGGGGACACCGGGGAGCTGTTTTTT. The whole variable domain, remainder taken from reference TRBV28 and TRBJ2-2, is DVKVTQSSRYLVKRTGEKVFLECVQDMDHENMFWYRQDPGLGLRLIYFSYDVKMKEKGDIPEGYSVSREKKERFSLILESASTNQTSMYLCASSRGTGDTGELFFGEGSRLTVL.

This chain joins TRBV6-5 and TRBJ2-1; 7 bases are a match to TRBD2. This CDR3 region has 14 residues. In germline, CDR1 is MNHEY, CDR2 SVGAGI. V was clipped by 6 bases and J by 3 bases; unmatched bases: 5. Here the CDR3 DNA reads TGTGCCAGCAGGGTCCGGGACTACTACAATGAGCAGTTCTTC. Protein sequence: CASRVRDYYNEQFF.

CDR3 protein: CASSPLIGDEQFF. DNA of the CDR3: TGTGCCAGCAGCCCCCTGATCGGGGATGAGCAGTTCTTC. The V gene is TRBV7-9, the J gene TRBJ2-1; D perhaps matches TRBD2 (5 bases). Germline assignment: CDR1 SEHNR and CDR2 FQNEAQ (reference sequence). V was cut by 5 bases and J by 8 bases, with 13 bases left in between. The CDR3 is 13 residues long.

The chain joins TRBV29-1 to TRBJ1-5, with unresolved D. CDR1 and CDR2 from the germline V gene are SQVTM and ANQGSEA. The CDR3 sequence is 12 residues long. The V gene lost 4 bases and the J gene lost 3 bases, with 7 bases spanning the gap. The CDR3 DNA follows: TGCAGCGTTGGTGGAGTCAATCAGCCCCAGCATTTT. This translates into CSVGGVNQPQHF.

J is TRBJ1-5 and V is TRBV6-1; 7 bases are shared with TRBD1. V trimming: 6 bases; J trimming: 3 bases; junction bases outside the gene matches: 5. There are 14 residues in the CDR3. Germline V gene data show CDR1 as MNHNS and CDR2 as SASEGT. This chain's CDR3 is CASRGDSNNQPQHF. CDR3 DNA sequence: TGTGCCAGCAGGGGGGACAGTAACAATCAGCCCCAGCATTTT.

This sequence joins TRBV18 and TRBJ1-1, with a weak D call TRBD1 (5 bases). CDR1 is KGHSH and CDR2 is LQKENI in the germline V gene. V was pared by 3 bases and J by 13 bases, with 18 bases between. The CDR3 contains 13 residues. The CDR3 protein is CASSPGTEFWGFF. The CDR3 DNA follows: TGTGCCAGCTCACCCGGGACGGAATTTTGGGGTTTCTTT.

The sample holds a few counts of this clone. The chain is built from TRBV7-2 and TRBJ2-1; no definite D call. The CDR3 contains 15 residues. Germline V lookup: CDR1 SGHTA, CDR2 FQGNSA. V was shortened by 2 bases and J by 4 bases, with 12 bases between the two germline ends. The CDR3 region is CASSLTSKAYNEQFF. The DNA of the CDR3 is TGTGCCAGCAGCTTAACGTCTAAGGCGTACAATGAGCAGTTCTTC.

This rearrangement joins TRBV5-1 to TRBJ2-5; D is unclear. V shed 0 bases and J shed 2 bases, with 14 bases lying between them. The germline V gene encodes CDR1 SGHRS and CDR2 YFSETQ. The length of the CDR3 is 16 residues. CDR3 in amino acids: CASSLATSGTQETQYF. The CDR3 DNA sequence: TGCGCCAGCAGCTTGGCAACATCTGGTACGCAAGAGACCCAGTACTTC.

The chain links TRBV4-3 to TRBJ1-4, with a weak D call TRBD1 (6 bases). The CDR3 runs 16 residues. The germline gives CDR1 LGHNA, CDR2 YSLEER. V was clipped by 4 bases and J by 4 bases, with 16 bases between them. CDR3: CASSPSLGRGNEKLFF. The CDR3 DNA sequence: TGCGCCAGCAGCCCCAGCCTGGGCAGGGGTAATGAAAAACTGTTTTTT.

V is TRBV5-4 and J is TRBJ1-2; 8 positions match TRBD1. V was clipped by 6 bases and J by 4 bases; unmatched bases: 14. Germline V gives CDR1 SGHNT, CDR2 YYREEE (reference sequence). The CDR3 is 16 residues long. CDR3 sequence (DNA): TGTGCCAGCACAAACGGGGGGACAGGCGAAATCTATGGCTACACCTTC. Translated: CASTNGGTGEIYGYTF.

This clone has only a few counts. The CDR3 protein is CASSESRDTHEQYF. CDR3 in DNA: TGTGCCAGCAGTGAAAGCAGGGATACCCACGAGCAGTACTTC. V and J are TRBV25-1 and TRBJ2-7; D is perhaps TRBD1 (5 bases). CDR3 length: 14 residues. V was cut by 2 bases and J by 5 bases, with 13 bases left in between. Per germline, CDR1 MGHDK and CDR2 SYGVNS.

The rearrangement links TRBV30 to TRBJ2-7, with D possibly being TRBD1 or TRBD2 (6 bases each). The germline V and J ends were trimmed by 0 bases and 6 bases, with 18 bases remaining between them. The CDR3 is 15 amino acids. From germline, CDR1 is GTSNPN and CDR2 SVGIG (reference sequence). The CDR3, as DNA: TGTGCCTGGAGTGTAGAAGGGGGGCTAGCATCCGAGCAGTACTTC. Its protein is CAWSVEGGLASEQYF.

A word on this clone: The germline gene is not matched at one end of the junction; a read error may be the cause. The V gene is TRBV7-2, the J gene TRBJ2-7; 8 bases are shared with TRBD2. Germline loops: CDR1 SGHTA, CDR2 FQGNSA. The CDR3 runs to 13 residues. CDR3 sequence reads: CASSRWTSYEQHF. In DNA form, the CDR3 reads TGTGCCAGCAGCCGCTGGACTAGCTACGAGCAGCACTTC.

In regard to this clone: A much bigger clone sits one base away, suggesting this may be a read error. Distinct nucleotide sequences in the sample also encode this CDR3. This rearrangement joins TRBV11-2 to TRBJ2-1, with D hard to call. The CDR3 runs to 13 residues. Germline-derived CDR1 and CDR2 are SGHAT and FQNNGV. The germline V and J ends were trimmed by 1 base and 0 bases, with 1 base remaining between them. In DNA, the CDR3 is TGTGCCAGCAGCTTAGGCTCCTACAATGAGCAGTTCTTC. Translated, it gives CASSLGSYNEQFF.

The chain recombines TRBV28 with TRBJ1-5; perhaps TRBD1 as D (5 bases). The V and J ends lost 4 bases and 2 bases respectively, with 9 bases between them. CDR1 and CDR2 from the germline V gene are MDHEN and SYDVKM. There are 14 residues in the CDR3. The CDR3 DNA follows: TGTGCCAGCAGTTGGACATTTGGCAATCAGCCCCAGCATTTT. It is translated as CASSWTFGNQPQHF.

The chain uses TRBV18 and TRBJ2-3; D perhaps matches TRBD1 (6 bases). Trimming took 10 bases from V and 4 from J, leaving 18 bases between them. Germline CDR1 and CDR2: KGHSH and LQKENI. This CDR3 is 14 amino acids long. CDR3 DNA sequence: TGTGCCACCCGTACGGGCAGGGGCCCAGATACGCAGTATTTT. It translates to CATRTGRGPDTQYF.

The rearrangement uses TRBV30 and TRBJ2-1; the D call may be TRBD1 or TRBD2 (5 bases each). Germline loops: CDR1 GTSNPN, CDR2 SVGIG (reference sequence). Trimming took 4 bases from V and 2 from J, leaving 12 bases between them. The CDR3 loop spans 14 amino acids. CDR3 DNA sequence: TGTGCCTGGACCAGAGGGGACCCCTACAATGAGCAGTTCTTC. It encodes CAWTRGDPYNEQFF. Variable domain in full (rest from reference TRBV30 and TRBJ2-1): SQTIHQWPATLVQPVGSPLSLECTVEGTSNPNLYWYRQAAGRGLQLLFYSVGIGQISSEVPQNLSASRPQDRQFILSSKKLLLSDSGFYLCAWTRGDPYNEQFFGPGTRLTVL.

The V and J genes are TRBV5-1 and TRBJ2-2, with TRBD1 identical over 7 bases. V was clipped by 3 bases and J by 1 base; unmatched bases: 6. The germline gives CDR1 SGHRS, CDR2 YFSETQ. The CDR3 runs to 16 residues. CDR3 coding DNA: TGCGCCAGCAGCTCCCCGGACAGGCTGAACACCGGGGAGCTGTTTTTT. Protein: CASSSPDRLNTGELFF.

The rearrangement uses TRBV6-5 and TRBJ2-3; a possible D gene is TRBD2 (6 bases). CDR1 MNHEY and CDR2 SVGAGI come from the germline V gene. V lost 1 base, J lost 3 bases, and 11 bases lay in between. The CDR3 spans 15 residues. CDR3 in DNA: TGTGCCAGCAGTTACTGGGGGGTAGGGACAGATACGCAGTATTTT. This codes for CASSYWGVGTDTQYF.

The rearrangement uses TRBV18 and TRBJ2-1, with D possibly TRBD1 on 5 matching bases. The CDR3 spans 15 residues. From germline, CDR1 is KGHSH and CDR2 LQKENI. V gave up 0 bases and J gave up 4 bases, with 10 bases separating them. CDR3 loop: CASSPPSQEYNEQFF. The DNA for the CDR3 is TGTGCCAGCTCACCACCGTCACAGGAGTACAATGAGCAGTTCTTC.

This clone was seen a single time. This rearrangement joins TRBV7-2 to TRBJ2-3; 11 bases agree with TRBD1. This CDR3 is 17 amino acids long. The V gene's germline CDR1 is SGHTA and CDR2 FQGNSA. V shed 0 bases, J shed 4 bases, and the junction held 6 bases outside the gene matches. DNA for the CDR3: TGTGCCAGCAGCTTAGCGGGACAGGGGGTCCGGGCAGATACGCAGTATTTT. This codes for CASSLAGQGVRADTQYF.

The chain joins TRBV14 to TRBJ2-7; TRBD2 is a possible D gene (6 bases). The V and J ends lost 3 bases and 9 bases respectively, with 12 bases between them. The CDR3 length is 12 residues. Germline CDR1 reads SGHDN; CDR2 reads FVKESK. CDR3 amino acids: CASSHGRGRQYF. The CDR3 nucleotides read TGTGCCAGCAGCCACGGTCGGGGGAGGCAGTACTTC.

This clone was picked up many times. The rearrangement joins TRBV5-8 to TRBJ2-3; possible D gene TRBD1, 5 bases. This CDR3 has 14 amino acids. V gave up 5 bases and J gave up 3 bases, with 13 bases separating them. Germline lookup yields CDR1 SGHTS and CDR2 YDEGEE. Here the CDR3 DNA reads TGTGCCAGCAGATCAGACAGCTCAACAGATACGCAGTATTTT. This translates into CASRSDSSTDTQYF.

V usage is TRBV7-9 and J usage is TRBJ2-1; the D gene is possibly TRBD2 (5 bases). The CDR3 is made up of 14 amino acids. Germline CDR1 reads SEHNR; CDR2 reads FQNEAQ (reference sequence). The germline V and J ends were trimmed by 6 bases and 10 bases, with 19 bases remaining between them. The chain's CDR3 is CASRFGSSGGEQFF. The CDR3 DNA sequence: TGTGCCAGCAGATTTGGGTCGAGCGGTGGGGAGCAGTTCTTC.

CDR3 in DNA: TGTGCCAGCAGTTTTACAGGGGGGGTTTGGCCCCAGCATTTT. This sequence encodes CASSFTGGVWPQHF. The gene calls are TRBV27 and TRBJ1-5; 8 bases align to TRBD1. This CDR3 is 14 amino acids long. V shed 3 bases and J 9 bases; nucleotides not matched to a gene: 7. Germline V gene data show CDR1 as MNHEY and CDR2 as SMNVEV (reference sequence).